One sample yielded the 24 T cell receptor beta chains listed below, sequenced in a study of blood T cell repertoires in COVID-19. Produced via immunoSEQ multiplex PCR; TCRdb's table is partial and in-frame only. The table records roughly 170,000 clones, about 85% of them present only once. Specimen: peripheral blood. These receptors all stem from a man in his sixties who had recovered from COVID-19.

The V call is TRBV20-1, the J call TRBJ1-4; 8 nucleotides match TRBD1. The germline CDR1 and CDR2 sequences are DFQATT and SNEGSKA (reference sequence). The V and J ends lost 3 bases and 0 bases, in that order; junction bases with no gene match: 9. The CDR3 spans 17 residues. CDR3 nucleotides: TGCAGTGCTAGTGATCCCCGGACAGGGACAACTAATGAAAAACTGTTTTTT. It yields the protein CSASDPRTGTTNEKLFF.

J is TRBJ1-2 and V is TRBV9, with 7 positions matching TRBD1. Looked up from germline, CDR1 is SGDLS and CDR2 is YYNGEE. V dropped 3 bases and J dropped 7; count of bases not matched to a gene: 12. There are 15 residues in the CDR3. In DNA, the CDR3 is TGTGCCAGCAGCGATGACCCGACAGGGAAGGGTGGCTACACCTTC. Translating gives CASSDDPTGKGGYTF.

J is TRBJ1-4 and V is TRBV27; no reliable D call. V was shortened by 4 bases and J by 8 bases, with 20 bases between the two germline ends. Germline CDR1 reads MNHEY; CDR2 reads SMNVEV (reference sequence). The CDR3 extends over 16 amino acids. CDR3 DNA: TGTGCCAGCAGTTCCATATCGTTCTCTCACCGGGAAAAACTGTTTTTT. It codes for CASSSISFSHREKLFF.

The chain is built from TRBV19 and TRBJ1-2; tentative D call: TRBD1 (6 bases). Trimming took 10 bases from V and 4 from J, leaving 16 bases between them. The CDR3 totals 13 residues. Germline V gene sequence: CDR1 LNHDA, CDR2 SQIVND (reference sequence). In DNA form, the CDR3 reads TGTGCCACTAAAGAACAGGGTACCTATGGCTACACCTTC. It yields the protein CATKEQGTYGYTF.

CDR3: CASSAGLARETQYF. The CDR3 nucleotides read TGTGCCAGCAGTGCCGGACTAGCTAGAGAGACCCAGTACTTC. This chain connects TRBV6-2 or TRBV6-3 to TRBJ2-5, with 8 bases matching TRBD2. Germline assignment: CDR1 MNHEY and CDR2 SVGEGT. The length of the CDR3 is 14 residues. Germline trimming cut 5 bases from V and 4 bases from J; bases unmatched to any gene: 6.

This chain links TRBV3-1 (or the pseudogene TRBV3-2) with TRBJ2-2; no definite D call. V shed 3 bases and J shed 2 bases, with 7 bases lying between them. This CDR3 is 14 amino acids long. CDR1 is LGHDT and CDR2 is YNNKEL in the germline V gene (reference sequence). CDR3 protein: CASSHGTNTGELFF. CDR3 nucleotides: TGTGCCAGCAGCCACGGTACCAACACCGGGGAGCTGTTTTTT.

The chain couples TRBV25-1 to TRBJ1-5, with unresolved D. This CDR3 comprises 16 residues. Germline CDR1 and CDR2: MGHDK and SYGVNS. V lost 0 bases and J 2 bases, leaving 11 bases between the germline ends. CDR3 amino acids: CASSEYWARGNQPQHF. The CDR3 DNA reads as TGTGCCAGCAGTGAATATTGGGCTCGAGGCAATCAGCCCCAGCATTTT.

The chain has TRBV3-1 (or the pseudogene TRBV3-2) and TRBJ2-7; maybe TRBD2 (6 bases). Germline V gene lookup returns CDR1 LGHDT and CDR2 YNNKEL (reference sequence). The germline V and J ends were trimmed by 4 bases and 6 bases, with 13 bases remaining between them. The CDR3 sequence is 13 residues long. Here the CDR3 DNA reads TGTGCCAGCAGCCCGGGACTTTCGTCCGAGCAGTACTTC. Its translation: CASSPGLSSEQYF.

The chain employs TRBV29-1 and TRBJ1-1, with 9 nucleotides matching TRBD1. Germline V gene sequence: CDR1 SQVTM, CDR2 ANQGSEA. V lost 5 bases, J lost 3 bases, and 10 bases stayed unmatched. The CDR3 has 15 amino acids. The CDR3 reads CSVFTGGAQDTEAFF. The CDR3 nucleotides are TGCAGCGTTTTTACAGGGGGCGCCCAGGACACTGAAGCTTTCTTT.

The chain uses TRBV6-5 and TRBJ1-6; D is undetermined. The V end was cut by 8 bases, the J end by 11 bases, with 22 bases between. The CDR3 totals 15 residues. Germline lookup yields CDR1 MNHEY and CDR2 SVGAGI. CDR3 DNA: TGTGCCAGCCTGCGGGAAGGTCAGGTCTCAGCACCCCTCCACTTT. Residues: CASLREGQVSAPLHF.

This clone was detected only a few times. The chain links TRBV19 to TRBJ2-3, with 7 bases that match TRBD1. Germline V gene lookup returns CDR1 LNHDA and CDR2 SQIVND (reference sequence). The CDR3 has 14 amino acids. V lost 10 bases and J lost 5; bases outside the gene matches: 12. The DNA for the CDR3 is TGTGCCACCGGAGACAGGGATGGAATAGATACGCAGTATTTT. As protein: CATGDRDGIDTQYF.

This clone was counted only a few times. V gene TRBV2 combines with J gene TRBJ1-1; 9 bases agree with TRBD1. The CDR3 consists of 15 residues. V lost 7 bases to trimming and J lost 1 base; unmatched junction nucleotides: 7. CDR1 is SNHLY and CDR2 is FYNNEI in the germline V gene. For the CDR3, the DNA is TGTGCCAGCACCCCGGGACAGGGACAGAACACTGAAGCTTTCTTT. Its protein product is CASTPGQGQNTEAFF.

This clone was counted once. The rearrangement joins TRBV6-5 to TRBJ2-5; no clear D gene. Trimming cost V 6 bases and J 9 bases, with 11 bases left between them. The CDR3 has 11 amino acids. Germline values: CDR1 MNHEY, CDR2 SVGAGI. CDR3 protein: CASSSPRAQYF. CDR3 sequence (DNA): TGTGCCAGCAGCTCCCCTCGGGCCCAGTACTTC.

The CDR3 region is CASSRTGDSYNEQFF. DNA of the CDR3: TGTGCCAGTAGTCGTACAGGGGACTCCTACAATGAGCAGTTCTTC. The chain has TRBV19 and TRBJ2-1; TRBD1 matches at 7 bases. V dropped 5 bases and J dropped 0; count of bases not matched to a gene: 4. Germline CDR1 reads LNHDA; CDR2 reads SQIVND (reference sequence). This CDR3 region has 15 residues.

Details on this clone: Other DNA sequences in this sample translate to the same CDR3. The J gene is TRBJ2-1, the V gene TRBV27; 14 bases agree with TRBD2. Germline V lookup: CDR1 MNHEY, CDR2 SMNVEV (reference sequence). This CDR3 comprises 17 residues. V shed 5 bases, J shed 2 bases, and the junction held 5 bases outside the gene matches. The CDR3 loop reads CASSTPTSGGAYNEQFF. The CDR3 DNA sequence: TGTGCCAGCAGTACCCCGACTAGCGGGGGGGCCTACAATGAGCAGTTCTTC.

This clone showed up just a few times. The chain carries TRBV7-3 and TRBJ1-2, with a tentative D call TRBD1 (5 bases). This CDR3 is built from 14 residues. Germline CDR1 and CDR2: SGHTA and FQGTGA. V lost 5 bases, J lost 4 bases, and 14 bases lay in between. CDR3: CASSLDKFSYGYTF. The CDR3 DNA reads TGTGCCAGCAGCCTGGACAAATTCTCCTATGGCTACACCTTC.

This clone appeared once. The chain couples TRBV24-1 to TRBJ1-2; 10 bases match TRBD1. CDR1 and CDR2 (germline): KGHDR, SFDVKD. The CDR3 contains 13 residues. Trimming took 9 bases from V and 2 from J; bases not matched to a gene: 2. For the CDR3, the DNA is TGTGCCACCGGGGACAGGGGCAACTATGGCTACACCTTC. It encodes CATGDRGNYGYTF.

The chain has TRBV5-1 and TRBJ1-2; D is perhaps TRBD1 (5 bases). The CDR3 spans 13 residues. Trimming stripped 0 bases from V and 6 bases from J, with 9 bases between. CDR1 SGHRS and CDR2 YFSETQ come from the germline V gene. CDR3 sequence (DNA): TGCGCCAGCAGCTTGGCCATACAGGATGGCTACACCTTC. It codes for CASSLAIQDGYTF.

V usage is TRBV5-1 and J usage is TRBJ2-3, with TRBD1 identical over 7 bases. The CDR3 spans 15 residues. J lost 5 bases, V lost 4 bases, and 10 bases had no gene match. In germline, CDR1 is SGHRS, CDR2 YFSETQ. CDR3 amino acids: CASSGALDRVDTQYF. In DNA form, the CDR3 reads TGCGCCAGCAGCGGGGCACTAGACAGGGTAGATACGCAGTATTTT.

This chain connects TRBV5-1 to TRBJ2-1; no firm D call. The CDR3 runs to 13 residues. Trimming took off 0 bases at V and 6 bases at J, with 7 bases between the two ends. The germline CDR1 and CDR2 sequences are SGHRS and YFSETQ. CDR3 in amino acids: CASSLEFSNEQFF. The CDR3 DNA follows: TGCGCCAGCAGCTTGGAGTTCAGCAATGAGCAGTTCTTC.

In its sample, this clone was seen a few times. V is TRBV5-1 and J is TRBJ2-7; 8 bases match TRBD1. Germline assignment: CDR1 SGHRS and CDR2 YFSETQ. V was pared by 4 bases and J by 0 bases, with 6 bases of the junction left unmatched. This CDR3 spans 15 amino acids. This chain's CDR3 is CASSAGQESSYEQYF. CDR3 nucleotides: TGCGCCAGCAGCGCGGGACAGGAGTCCTCCTACGAGCAGTACTTC.

J is TRBJ2-6 and V is TRBV5-1; 10 nucleotides match TRBD1. CDR3 length: 19 residues. Trimming cost V 0 bases and J 0 bases; bases outside gene matches: 6. Germline V gives CDR1 SGHRS, CDR2 YFSETQ. The CDR3 loop reads CASSLGTGGKGSGANVLTF. The CDR3, as DNA: TGCGCCAGCAGCTTGGGGACAGGGGGAAAGGGCTCTGGGGCCAACGTCCTGACTTTC.

CDR3 sequence reads: CASSASSGIGHNEQFF. CDR3 in DNA: TGTGCCAGCAGCGCCTCTAGCGGGATTGGGCACAATGAGCAGTTCTTC. The V call is TRBV9, the J call TRBJ2-1; 9 bases line up with TRBD2. CDR3 size: 16 residues. With 3 bases clipped from V and 5 bases from J, the junction kept 9 bases outside the gene matches. The germline V gene encodes CDR1 SGDLS and CDR2 YYNGEE.

The rearrangement uses TRBV5-1 and TRBJ1-2; D call uncertain. This CDR3 is 13 amino acids long. Germline V gene data show CDR1 as SGHRS and CDR2 as YFSETQ. Trimming took 4 bases from V and 1 from J, leaving 8 bases between them. CDR3 in DNA: TGCGCCAGCAGCGGCGGGGTTAACTATGGCTACACCTTC. It specifies CASSGGVNYGYTF.